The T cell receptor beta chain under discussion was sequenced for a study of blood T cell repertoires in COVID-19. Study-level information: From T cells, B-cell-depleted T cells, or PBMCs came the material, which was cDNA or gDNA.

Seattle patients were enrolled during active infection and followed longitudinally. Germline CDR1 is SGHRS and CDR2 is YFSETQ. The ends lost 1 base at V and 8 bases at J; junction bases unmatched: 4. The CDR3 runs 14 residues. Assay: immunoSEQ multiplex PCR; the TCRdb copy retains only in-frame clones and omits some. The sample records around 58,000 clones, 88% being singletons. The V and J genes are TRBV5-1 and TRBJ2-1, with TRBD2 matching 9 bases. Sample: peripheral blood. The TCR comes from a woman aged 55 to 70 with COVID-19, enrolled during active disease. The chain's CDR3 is CASSLLTSGYEQFF. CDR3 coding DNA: TGCGCCAGCAGCTTGTTGACTAGCGGTTATGAGCAGTTCTTC.